The 15 T cell receptor beta chains below all came from one sample that was sequenced in a study of cytomegalovirus exposure and HLA in healthy donors. PCR was performed using 60 Vbeta and 13 Jbeta primers. Profiling relied on immunoSEQ multiplex PCR, and the TCRdb table lists in-frame clones only, not all of them. The data contain about 160,000 clones, around 79% of them singletons. The sample was PBMCs. The source of these receptors is a woman between 45 and 65 years old in good health and CMV-seropositive.

The chain employs TRBV7-9 and TRBJ1-6; 7 bases match TRBD1. J lost 7 bases, V lost 3 bases, and 3 bases had no gene match. Germline lookup yields CDR1 SEHNR and CDR2 FQNEAQ (reference sequence). The CDR3 is 14 residues long. CDR3 in DNA: TGTGCCAGCAGCTTCAGGGGGAACAATTCACCCCTCCACTTT. This codes for CASSFRGNNSPLHF.

V and J are TRBV5-5 and TRBJ1-2; D possibly corresponds to TRBD1 (6 bases). The CDR3 loop spans 12 amino acids. Germline assignment: CDR1 SGHKS and CDR2 YYEKEE (reference sequence). Trimming cost V 0 bases and J 7 bases, with 7 bases left between them. The CDR3 here is CASSLGGPGYTF. The CDR3 DNA reads TGTGCCAGCAGCTTGGGGGGGCCTGGCTACACCTTC.

This chain connects TRBV25-1 to TRBJ2-7, with 10 bases fitting TRBD2. Germline-derived CDR1 and CDR2 are MGHDK and SYGVNS. V was pared by 10 bases and J by 6 bases, with 12 bases of the junction left unmatched. The CDR3 runs 14 residues. The DNA of the CDR3 is TGTGCCACCGCTATTAGCGGGAGGAATGGCGAGCAGTACTTC. This gives the protein CATAISGRNGEQYF.

J is TRBJ1-5 and V is TRBV9; D is ambiguous. The CDR3 is 13 amino acids. CDR1 and CDR2 from the germline V gene are SGDLS and YYNGEE. Between the trimmed V and J ends, which lost 0 bases and 4 bases, there was a span of 5 bases. The CDR3 here is CASSVDTNQPQHF. For the CDR3, the DNA is TGTGCCAGCAGCGTAGATACAAATCAGCCCCAGCATTTT.

The V gene is TRBV29-1, the J gene TRBJ2-7; 9 bases are shared with TRBD1. The CDR3 sequence is 13 residues long. CDR1 SQVTM and CDR2 ANQGSEA come from the germline V gene. With V trimmed by 6 bases and J by 7 bases, 10 bases remained unmatched. The DNA of the CDR3 is TGCAGCGTGTTGATTACAGGGGGCTTTGAGCAGTACTTC. This encodes CSVLITGGFEQYF.

V and J are TRBV5-4 and TRBJ1-5, with 10 bases matching TRBD1. Trimming removed 3 bases from V and 3 bases from J; junction bases left unmatched: 3. The CDR3 covers 15 residues. Germline V gene lookup returns CDR1 SGHNT and CDR2 YYREEE (reference sequence). The CDR3 loop reads CASSSGTGANQPQHF. Here the CDR3 DNA reads TGTGCCAGCAGCTCAGGGACAGGGGCCAATCAGCCCCAGCATTTT. Drawing the rest from reference TRBV5-4 and TRBJ1-5, the complete variable domain is ETGVTQSPTHLIKTRGQQVTLRCSSQSGHNTVSWYQQALGQGPQFIFQYYREEENGRGNFPPRFSGLQFPNYSSELNVNALELDDSALYLCASSSGTGANQPQHFGDGTRLSIL.

The chain recombines TRBV5-1 with TRBJ2-4; D is possibly TRBD1 (6 bases). The length of the CDR3 is 16 residues. Germline loops: CDR1 SGHRS, CDR2 YFSETQ. Trimming left V 4 bases short and J 4 bases short, with 18 bases between. The CDR3 DNA is TGCGCCAGCAGCCGGGGCGGATGGACAGAGAAAAACATTCAGTACTTC. The encoded protein is CASSRGGWTEKNIQYF.

The V call is TRBV6-6, the J call TRBJ2-7; perhaps TRBD2 as D (6 bases). CDR3 size: 14 residues. Germline V CDR1 and CDR2: MNHNY, SVGAGI (reference sequence). The germline V and J ends were trimmed by 2 bases and 6 bases, with 14 bases remaining between them. The CDR3 DNA follows: TGTGCCAGCAGTTACCGGGACTCTCGGGGCGAGCAGTACTTC. This translates into CASSYRDSRGEQYF.

The chain uses TRBV7-6 and TRBJ2-7; D may be TRBD1 (5 bases). This CDR3 has 14 amino acids. Germline-derived CDR1 and CDR2 are SGHVS and FNYEAQ. V lost 5 bases and J lost 2, with 13 bases in between. This chain's CDR3 is CASSQGSLTYEQYF. Written as DNA, the CDR3 is TGTGCCAGCAGCCAGGGCTCGTTAACCTACGAGCAGTACTTC.

This clone has more than one count but fewer than ten. The chain combines TRBV30 with TRBJ1-6; tentative D call: TRBD1 (6 bases). The germline V gene encodes CDR1 GTSNPN and CDR2 SVGIG (reference sequence). The CDR3 loop spans 13 amino acids. Trimming cost V 3 bases and J 8 bases, with 11 bases left between them. CDR3: CAWRVTGDSPLHF. The CDR3 coding sequence is TGTGCCTGGAGAGTGACAGGAGATTCACCCCTCCACTTT.

V and J are TRBV19 and TRBJ1-4; D call uncertain. The CDR3 has 11 amino acids. Trimming left V 4 bases short and J 15 bases short, with 12 bases between. Germline loops: CDR1 LNHDA, CDR2 SQIVND (reference sequence). The CDR3 bases are TGTGCCAGTAGTACAACAGTATCGTTGTTTTTT. It encodes CASSTTVSLFF.

The chain joins TRBV7-2 to TRBJ1-4; a weak D match, TRBD1 (5 bases). Germline V gene sequence: CDR1 SGHTA, CDR2 FQGNSA. The CDR3 extends over 15 amino acids. V was cut by 2 bases and J by 5 bases, with 12 bases left in between. CDR3: CASSLQGFGNEKLFF. The CDR3 nucleotides are TGTGCCAGCAGCTTACAGGGTTTTGGGAATGAAAAACTGTTTTTT.

This CDR3 reads CASSFSTSGATYEQYF. CDR3 bases: TGTGCCAGCAGCTTTAGTACTAGCGGGGCTACCTACGAGCAGTACTTC. The genes are TRBV5-6 and TRBJ2-5, with TRBD2 identical over 10 bases. With the DNA end fitting TRBJ2-7 better, the J assignment may be wrong. The CDR3 is 16 amino acids. Germline V CDR1 and CDR2: SGHDT, YYEEEE.

This rearrangement joins TRBV21-1 to TRBJ2-1; the D segment call TRBD2 is taken from the table without a DNA check. TRBV21-1 is a pseudogene locus. The CDR3 runs to 15 residues. CDR3 DNA: TGTGCCAGCAGCAAAGTACCTACGCCCAACAATGAGCAGTTCTTC. This sequence encodes CASSKVPTPNNEQFF.

The chain recombines TRBV28 with TRBJ2-5, with D possibly being TRBD2 (6 bases). Germline CDR1 and CDR2: MDHEN and SYDVKM. Deletions cut 5 bases from V and 2 bases from J, with 12 bases between. This CDR3 has 14 amino acids. The CDR3 spells CASSPRSGQETQYF. CDR3 coding DNA: TGTGCCAGCAGTCCTCGTAGCGGACAAGAGACCCAGTACTTC.